This TCR beta chain was identified during a study of identical twins. This clonotype was seen more than once but under ten times. TCRdb fed the 5' RACE reads into MiXCR, producing one record per CDR3 protein. The table includes 600,000 to 850,000 distinct CDR3 sequences, about 18% detected once. V was clipped by 8 bases and J by 0 bases, with 19 bases between them. The CDR3 has 15 amino acids. Germline V gene data show CDR1 as DFQATT and CDR2 as SNEGSKA (reference sequence). These records were also assigned to another study, of T cells expressing NK-cell markers.

The sample comprised PBMCs. This TCR was sampled from a young woman in good health. The V call is TRBV20-1, the J call TRBJ1-1; D might be TRBD1 (5 bases). In DNA form, the CDR3 reads TGCAGTACCTACAATGCAGGGAAAATGAACACTGAAGCTTTCTTT. This translates into CSTYNAGKMNTEAFF.